A selection of T cell receptor beta chains follows, all from one sample in a study of blood T cell repertoires in COVID-19. Libraries were prepared by immunoSEQ multiplex PCR; TCRdb keeps only in-frame clonotypes and omits some of them. The sample contains roughly 280,000 clones, approximately 90% of which appear only once. Sequencing used PBMCs or T cells enriched from blood (not recorded which). The receptor source for this set is a man aged 40-49 years who had been exposed to COVID-19. Both conserved end residues are part of each CDR3. D genes are given only for firm matches. Clone size is stated in some rows and not others, as once, few, many or a class when expanded.

>.|TRBV3-1/TRBV3-2|.|15|TRBJ2-1
TGTGCCAGCACCAAAGGGGACTCTTCCTACAATGAGCAGTTCTTC
CASTKGDSSYNEQFF
>.|TRBV2|.|16|TRBJ1-2
TGTGCCAGCAGTGAAGAAGGACAGATCTTCGCCTATGGCTACACCTTC
CASSEEGQIFAYGYTF
>TRBD2|TRBV12-5|.|16|TRBJ2-3
TGTGCTAGTGGTGGGGACTACCTACGGGGCACAGATACGCAGTATTTT
CASGGDYLRGTDTQYF
>TRBD2|TRBV2|.|15|TRBJ2-5
TGTGCCAGCGGACGGATGGGACTAGCACAAGAGACCCAGTACTTC
CASGRMGLAQETQYF
>TRBD2|TRBV19|.|17|TRBJ2-1
TGTGCCAGTAGTCACGGTAATCCGGGAGGGCCCTACAATGAGCAGTTCTTC
CASSHGNPGGPYNEQFF
>.|TRBV19|.|17|TRBJ1-2
TGTGCCAGTAGTATAGGACGCCGGGACACCCCGAGCTATGGCTACACCTTC
CASSIGRRDTPSYGYTF
>.|TRBV6-5|.|14|TRBJ1-4
TGTGCCAGCAGGAACTACAGGGAGGGGGAAAAACTGTTTTTT
CASRNYREGEKLFF
>.|TRBV7-6|.|15|TRBJ2-5
TGTGCCAGCAGCCCCACAGGGATTGAACAAGAGACCCAGTACTTC
CASSPTGIEQETQYF
>.|TRBV11-2|once|18|TRBJ2-5
TGTGCCAGCAGCCTCGAGGGACTTCTCAGGAAGTACCAAGAGACCCAGTACTTC
CASSLEGLLRKYQETQYF
>.|TRBV3-1/TRBV3-2|.|15|TRBJ2-7
TGTGCCAGCAGCCAAGATCGGGGACTCCGCTACGAGCAGTACTTC
CASSQDRGLRYEQYF
>TRBD2|TRBV5-4|.|18|TRBJ2-4
TGTGCCAGCAGCTTGGCACTAGCGGGAGTGGCGGCCAAAAACATTCAGTACTTC
CASSLALAGVAAKNIQYF
>TRBD2|TRBV11-1|.|14|TRBJ2-3
TGTGCCAGCAGACTTGGGGGGGGCACAGATACGCAGTATTTT
CASRLGGGTDTQYF
>.|TRBV2|.|14|TRBJ1-5
TGTGCCAGCAGTGTCTACTCTAGCAATCAGCCCCAGCATTTT
CASSVYSSNQPQHF
>.|TRBV11-2|.|14|TRBJ1-3
TGTGCCAGCAGCTTAGTCTCTCAGGGAAACACCATATATTTT
CASSLVSQGNTIYF
>TRBD1|TRBV30|few|18|TRBJ1-2
TGTGCCTGGACACCTCTCCGGCCCCGAAACAGGGGGCTGCGTGGCTACACCTTC
CAWTPLRPRNRGLRGYTF
>TRBD1|TRBV28|few|13|TRBJ2-7
TGTGCCAGCGTCGGGACAGTTACCTACGAGCAGTACTTC
CASVGTVTYEQYF
>.|TRBV19|.|15|TRBJ1-2
TGTGCCAGTAGTATAGGGCCCACCGCTAACTATGGCTACACCTTC
CASSIGPTANYGYTF
>TRBD2|TRBV7-2|.|14|TRBJ2-1
TGTGCCAGCAGCCCGGGACTAGCTGACAATGAGCAGTTCTTC
CASSPGLADNEQFF
>.|TRBV20-1|.|11|TRBJ1-1
TGCAGTGCCTTCGACTACACTGAAGCTTTCTTT
CSAFDYTEAFF
>.|TRBV13|.|15|TRBJ1-1
TGTGCCAGCAGCTCGACGCCCAACAGGGAAACTGAAGCTTTCTTT
CASSSTPNRETEAFF
>.|TRBV12-5|.|13|TRBJ1-2
TGTGCTAGTGGCGTATCCAACGGCTATGGCTACACCTTC
CASGVSNGYGYTF
>.|TRBV27|.|15|TRBJ2-1
TGTGCCATCGGACGGGGGAATTTGGGCCAGAATGAGCAGTTCTTC
CAIGRGNLGQNEQFF
>TRBD2|TRBV27|once|15|TRBJ2-1
TGTGCCAGCAGCCTAACTAGCGGGAGTCACAATGAGCAGTTCTTC
CASSLTSGSHNEQFF
>TRBD1|TRBV5-1|.|16|TRBJ2-1
TGCGCCAGCAGCCTTACAGGGGACCCGTCCTACAATGAGCAGTTCTTC
CASSLTGDPSYNEQFF
>TRBD2|TRBV9|.|16|TRBJ2-2
TGTGCCAGCAGCAAGTCTAGCGGGAGGGCCCCCGGGGAGCTGTTTTTT
CASSKSSGRAPGELFF
>.|TRBV14|.|18|TRBJ2-1
TGTGCCAGCAGCCCCCGGGAGCGAAGCGGTTCTCCTTGCGATGAGCAGTTCTTC
CASSPRERSGSPCDEQFF
>.|TRBV4-3|.|15|TRBJ1-4
TGCGCCAGCAGCCAAGATTTGTCGTCTAATGAAAAACTGTTTTTT
CASSQDLSSNEKLFF
>.|TRBV24-1|.|14|TRBJ2-5
TGTGCCACCAGTGATTTGTCGGACAGAGAGACCCAGTACTTC
CATSDLSDRETQYF
>.|TRBV19|.|13|TRBJ2-3
TGTGCCAGTAGTATAGGACGGGCAGATACGCAGTATTTT
CASSIGRADTQYF
>TRBD2|TRBV5-4|.|15|TRBJ2-5
TGTGCCAGCAGCTTTGGAGCGGGAGATCAAGAGACCCAGTACTTC
CASSFGAGDQETQYF
>TRBD1|TRBV4-3|.|15|TRBJ1-1
TGCGCCAGCAGCCAAGCGGCAGGGGGTCCGACTGAAGCTTTCTTT
CASSQAAGGPTEAFF
>.|TRBV5-1|.|15|TRBJ2-1
TGCGCCAGCAGCTTGTTACTAGACCTCTACAATGAGCAGTTCTTC
CASSLLLDLYNEQFF
>TRBD1|TRBV5-1|.|14|TRBJ2-3
TGCGCCAGCAGCGGGGACAGAAACACAGATACGCAGTATTTT
CASSGDRNTDTQYF
>.|TRBV27|.|12|TRBJ2-3
TGTGCCAGCAGTTTAGGAGGCAATACGCAGTATTTT
CASSLGGNTQYF
>TRBD1|TRBV4-3|.|15|TRBJ1-3
TGCGCCAGCAGCCCCACGGACAGGGGGCACAACACCATATATTTT
CASSPTDRGHNTIYF
>.|TRBV25-1|.|14|TRBJ2-7
TGTGCCAGCAGTGAAGACAATATAGCCTACGAGCAGTACTTC
CASSEDNIAYEQYF
>.|TRBV14|once|16|TRBJ2-7
TGTGCCAGCAGCCAAGATTACAGGGTATCCTACTACGAGCAGTACTTC
CASSQDYRVSYYEQYF
>TRBD1|TRBV28|.|14|TRBJ2-3
TGTGCCAGCAGGGGACAGGGCTTTCAAGATACGCAGTATTTT
CASRGQGFQDTQYF
>.|TRBV5-1|.|15|TRBJ2-7
TGCGCCAGCAGCTTGGGGCAGGGCCTTGGGCGCGAGCAGTACTTC
CASSLGQGLGREQYF
>.|TRBV7-2|.|15|TRBJ1-5
TGTGCCAGCAGCTTTTTAAGTACACGAGGACAGCCCCAGCATTTT
CASSFLSTRGQPQHF
>.|TRBV4-1|.|14|TRBJ1-2
TGCGCCAGCAGCCAAGACAGGGGTAACTATGGCTACACCTTC
CASSQDRGNYGYTF
>TRBD1|TRBV9|.|15|TRBJ1-5
TGTGCCAGCAGCGTAGGACAGGGCGTCAATCAGCCCCAGCATTTT
CASSVGQGVNQPQHF
>.|TRBV28|.|16|TRBJ2-5
TGTGCCAGCATAAAACGGGGACTCCAAATTGGGGAGACCCAGTACTTC
CASIKRGLQIGETQYF
>TRBD2|TRBV7-2|.|15|TRBJ2-7
TGTGCCAGCAGCTTAGGTAGCGGGAGTGGAGGTGAGCAGTACTTC
CASSLGSGSGGEQYF